The present TCR beta chain was sequenced within a study of cytomegalovirus exposure and HLA in healthy donors. Study-wide findings and caveats: Some highly shared sequence variants likely arose as a pipeline artifact.

In the PCR, 60 Vbeta and 13 Jbeta primers were used. Profiling relied on immunoSEQ multiplex PCR, and the TCRdb table lists in-frame clones only, not all of them. The sample comprises 180,000 or so clones, roughly 80% of which are singletons, and approximately 2.9% rests with the top ten. Regarding this clone: Its antigen is not known.

Despite likely unrecorded immune exposures, the donors were nominally healthy at the time of sampling. Material for sequencing was PBMCs. This TCR came from a female donor in good health and CMV-seronegative.

The CDR3 sequence is CASSRQGEGTEAFF. The CDR3 bases are TGTGCCAGCAGTCGACAGGGAGAGGGCACTGAAGCTTTCTTT. The chain uses TRBV6-5 and TRBJ1-1; 7 bases fit TRBD1. There are 14 residues in the CDR3. CDR1 MNHEY and CDR2 SVGAGI come from the germline V gene. Unmatched junction bases numbered 7, after V lost 5 bases and J lost 4 bases.